The text below deals with one T cell receptor (beta chain). As yet, its antigen is unknown. The data belong to a study of siplizumab effects on memory and regulatory T cells. The V gene's germline CDR1 is MNHEY and CDR2 SMNVEV (reference sequence). The CDR3 contains 16 residues. Trimming at V came to 5 bases and at J to 5 bases, leaving 7 bases not matched to a gene. Findings and caveats of the study: Proliferating Tregs from siplizumab cultures lacked functional confirmation of suppression. Siplizumab produced a significant drop in alloreactive sequences attributable to unstimulated CD4+ memory cells.

The method was immunoSEQ multiplex PCR; TCRdb's version includes in-frame clones alone and lacks a portion of them. The repertoire holds roughly 93,000 clones, with roughly 94% as singletons. The chain recombines TRBV27 with TRBJ2-2; 11 bases agree with TRBD2. What was sequenced was non-Treg CD4+ T cells sorted from blood. The receptor was derived from a human donor in good health. The CDR3 DNA sequence: TGTGCCAGCAGTCCCTTAGCGGGAGGGTGGACCGGGGAGCTGTTTTTT. Protein product: CASSPLAGGWTGELFF.